The 28 T cell receptor delta chains below were found in one sample sequenced in a study of Vδ1+ human thymocytes. RNA was extracted from the cells and then reverse transcribed. Pooled V-gene forward primers with one constant-region reverse primer generated the CDR3 amplicons by multiplex PCR. TCRdb re-called clones from the multiplex PCR reads using CATT. The sample carries just under 55,000 delta-chain clones, approximately 15% recorded once. General study findings and limits: Thymic TRG and TRD repertoires appeared highly polyclonal, with Gaussian CDR3 length distributions.

These receptors' antigens are unknown. Material for sequencing was Vdelta1+ gamma-delta thymocytes from the thymus. Sample subset: FACS-sorted CD3+ TCRalphabeta- TCRVdelta1+ TCRVdelta2- thymocytes. Source of these receptors: a boy in the first two years of life who had congenital heart surgery.

This sequence joins TRDV1 and TRDJ1; TRDD3 matches at 11 bases. J was trimmed by 0 bases and V by 1 base; bases with no gene match: 28. Per germline, CDR1 TSWWSYY and CDR2 QGS. CDR3 length: 25 residues. The CDR3: CALGEPFLQKISVLGDKFYTDKLIF. The CDR3 bases are TGTGCTCTTGGGGAACCTTTCCTACAAAAAATTTCGGTACTGGGGGATAAGTTCTACACCGATAAACTCATCTTT.

Of note for this clone: Other DNA sequences in the sample encode the same CDR3. V is TRDV1 and J is TRDJ1; D not resolved. Germline CDR1 reads TSWWSYY; CDR2 reads QGS. The CDR3 contains 13 residues. Trimming removed 4 bases from V and 0 bases from J, with 6 bases in between. In DNA form, the CDR3 reads TGTGCTCTTGGGGGGTCTTACACCGATAAACTCATCTTT. Translating it yields CALGGSYTDKLIF.

The gene calls are TRDV1 and TRDJ1, with TRDD3 matching over 10 bases. CDR1 is TSWWSYY and CDR2 is QGS in the germline V gene. After removal of 3 bases from V and 0 bases from J, the junction contained 13 bases not matched to a gene. The CDR3 has 19 amino acids. CDR3 sequence: CALGDVTYWGIRYTDKLIF. Here the CDR3 DNA reads TGTGCTCTTGGGGATGTTACGTACTGGGGGATTAGGTACACCGATAAACTCATCTTT.

This clone was observed a few times. The chain uses TRDV1 and TRDJ1; 8 bases map to TRDD3. The germline gives CDR1 TSWWSYY, CDR2 QGS. Trimming took 3 bases from V and 0 from J; bases not matched to a gene: 21. The CDR3 consists of 21 residues. This chain's CDR3 is CALGDLISHPLVGDYTDKLIF. As DNA, the CDR3 is TGTGCTCTTGGGGACCTTATTTCTCATCCCCTCGTGGGGGATTACACCGATAAACTCATCTTT.

The chain has TRDV1 and TRDJ1; D ambiguous. The V end was cut by 5 bases, the J end by 5 bases, with 21 bases between. Per the germline V gene, CDR1 is TSWWSYY and CDR2 is QGS. The CDR3 is 16 amino acids. The DNA for the CDR3 is TGTGCTCTTGGGCCCCGGGCCCCAGCCTTGAGGGATAAACTCATCTTT. It encodes CALGPRAPALRDKLIF.

The J gene is TRDJ1, the V gene TRDV1; 8 bases map to TRDD3. Unmatched junction bases numbered 24, after V lost 1 base and J lost 2 bases. Germline CDR1 and CDR2: TSWWSYY and QGS. The CDR3 has 22 amino acids. The CDR3 coding sequence is TGTGCTCTTGGGGAACCGGTACCCCCACACTGGGGGGCATCTGGGAGGACCGATAAACTCATCTTT. Translating it yields CALGEPVPPHWGASGRTDKLIF.

The chain combines TRDV1 with TRDJ1, with 11 positions matching TRDD3. CDR3 length: 23 amino acids. In germline, CDR1 is TSWWSYY, CDR2 QGS. With 1 base clipped from V and 2 bases from J, the junction kept 24 bases outside the gene matches. CDR3 in DNA: TGTGCTCTTGGGGAACCCGTGGCCTTCCTACGGGGTTACTGGGGGATAGAAACCGATAAACTCATCTTT. The encoded protein is CALGEPVAFLRGYWGIETDKLIF.

This rearrangement joins TRDV1 to TRDJ1; D is unresolved. The CDR3 covers 21 residues. Per the germline V gene, CDR1 is TSWWSYY and CDR2 is QGS. Trimming took 2 bases from V and 0 from J, leaving 28 bases between them. CDR3 in amino acids: CALGELWEPCTRIGYTDKLIF. CDR3 DNA: TGTGCTCTTGGGGAATTGTGGGAGCCCTGTACGCGTATAGGGTACACCGATAAACTCATCTTT.

This clone is medium-sized by share. Distinct nucleotide sequences in the sample also encode this CDR3. J is TRDJ1 and V is TRDV2, with TRDD3 matching over 9 bases. CDR3 size: 16 residues. The ends lost 1 base at V and 4 bases at J; junction bases unmatched: 9. From germline, CDR1 is GEAIGNYY and CDR2 EKD. The CDR3 bases are TGTGCCTGTGACACTGCTGGGGGATCAGAAGTCGATAAACTCATCTTT. Translation gives CACDTAGGSEVDKLIF.

Concerning this clone: The sample has other DNA sequences that encode this CDR3 too. The genes are TRDV1 and TRDJ1; D is perhaps TRDD3 (6 bases). The CDR3 is 18 amino acids. V dropped 3 bases and J dropped 0 bases, with 20 bases sitting between them. Per the germline V gene, CDR1 is TSWWSYY and CDR2 is QGS. The CDR3 sequence is CALGDHPYRRIHTDKLIF. The CDR3 DNA sequence: TGTGCTCTTGGGGACCATCCCTACCGGCGGATACACACCGATAAACTCATCTTT.

This clone is medium-sized. The sample contains more than one DNA sequence encoding this CDR3. The V gene is TRDV2, the J gene TRDJ1, with a weak D call TRDD3 (6 bases). Germline CDR1 and CDR2: GEAIGNYY and EKD. The CDR3 is 16 amino acids. The ends were cut back, 5 bases at V and 0 bases at J, with 18 bases in the middle. Here the CDR3 reads CACVPWGETHTDKLIF. The CDR3 nucleotides are TGTGCCTGTGTCCCCTGGGGAGAGACACACACCGATAAACTCATCTTT.

The rearrangement uses TRDV1 and TRDJ1; D is perhaps TRDD2 (6 bases). The V end lost 5 bases, the J end lost 4 bases, and 44 bases lay between the germline ends. This CDR3 has 24 amino acids. CDR1 and CDR2 (germline): TSWWSYY, QGS. This chain's CDR3 is CALGTNYKRDLPSAGPNRLDKLIF. The DNA for the CDR3 is TGTGCTCTTGGGACTAACTACAAAAGGGACCTTCCCTCTGCGGGCCCGAACCGACTCGATAAACTCATCTTT.

This clone was seen a few times. This rearrangement joins TRDV1 to TRDJ1, with D maybe TRDD3 (5 bases). This CDR3 has 17 amino acids. The germline V gene has CDR1 TSWWSYY and CDR2 QGS. The ends were cut back, 5 bases at V and 0 bases at J, with 19 bases in the middle. The CDR3 coding sequence is TGTGCTCTTGGGACCCACACGGGGGGTTCGTACACCGATAAACTCATCTTT. It encodes CALGTHTGGSYTDKLIF.

The J gene is TRDJ1, the V gene TRDV1; D is unclear. The V end was cut by 1 base, the J end by 1 base, with 10 bases between. From germline, CDR1 is TSWWSYY and CDR2 QGS. CDR3 length: 15 amino acids. CDR3 protein: CALGEQKRSTDKLIF. The CDR3 DNA is TGTGCTCTTGGGGAACAGAAAAGGAGCACCGATAAACTCATCTTT.

The table lists this clone with a few counts. The rearrangement links TRDV1 to TRDJ1, with TRDD3 matching 8 bases. The V gene's germline CDR1 is TSWWSYY and CDR2 QGS. The trim removed 3 bases at V and 1 base at J, leaving 13 bases unmatched. The CDR3 is 18 amino acids. This CDR3 is CALGDPTCGIRRTDKLIF. CDR3 DNA: TGTGCTCTTGGGGATCCAACCTGTGGGATACGTCGCACCGATAAACTCATCTTT.

The chain recombines TRDV1 with TRDJ1; D is perhaps TRDD3 (6 bases). The germline V gene encodes CDR1 TSWWSYY and CDR2 QGS. V was shortened by 1 base and J by 0 bases, with 15 bases between the two germline ends. The CDR3 is made up of 17 amino acids. This CDR3 reads CALGERNSGVYTDKLIF. Here the CDR3 DNA reads TGTGCTCTTGGGGAACGCAACTCTGGGGTCTACACCGATAAACTCATCTTT.

This clone was observed a handful of times. V is TRDV1 and J is TRDJ1; D assignment may be TRDD2 or TRDD3 (6 bases each). V dropped 0 bases and J dropped 4 bases, with 30 bases sitting between them. CDR1 is TSWWSYY, CDR2 QGS, per germline. CDR3 length: 21 amino acids. CDR3 nucleotides: TGTGCTCTTGGGGAACTAGTTTATCCCTACCTCCTACTGGGAGGCGTCGATAAACTCATCTTT. Encoded protein: CALGELVYPYLLLGGVDKLIF.

In its sample, this clone was seen a few times. The chain is built from TRDV1 and TRDJ1, with D perhaps TRDD2 (6 bases). Trimming pared 0 bases from V and 3 bases from J, leaving 20 bases between. CDR1 TSWWSYY and CDR2 QGS come from the germline V gene. The CDR3 consists of 18 residues. CDR3 sequence (DNA): TGTGCTCTTGGGGAACTTACCTTCCCCCTCCCTCACCCCGATAAACTCATCTTT. As protein: CALGELTFPLPHPDKLIF.

In this sample, this clone turned up a few times. The chain uses TRDV1 and TRDJ1; possibly TRDD3 for D (5 bases). This CDR3 spans 15 amino acids. Germline CDR1 and CDR2: TSWWSYY and QGS. Trimming removed 0 bases from V and 4 bases from J, with 12 bases in between. The CDR3 is CALGELDTLHDKLIF. Written as DNA, the CDR3 is TGTGCTCTTGGGGAACTAGATACCCTCCACGATAAACTCATCTTT.

This clone was counted between two and nine times. This chain links TRDV1 with TRDJ1, with 12 positions matching TRDD3. This CDR3 spans 20 amino acids. Germline assignment: CDR1 TSWWSYY and CDR2 QGS. The V and J ends lost 4 bases and 2 bases, in that order; junction bases with no gene match: 17. CDR3 DNA sequence: TGTGCTCTTGGGGTAAACGGCCTTCCTACTGGGGGATACTTGACCGATAAACTCATCTTT. Its translation: CALGVNGLPTGGYLTDKLIF.

This chain uses TRDV1 with TRDJ1; D ambiguous. Germline V gives CDR1 TSWWSYY, CDR2 QGS. The CDR3 extends over 16 amino acids. V was shortened by 0 bases and J by 7 bases, with 18 bases between the two germline ends. CDR3 nucleotides: TGTGCTCTTGGGGAACTCCACCCTCTGGTACCGCCTAAACTCATCTTT. Its translation is CALGELHPLVPPKLIF.

This clone was observed a handful of times. The chain joins TRDV1 to TRDJ1; D is uncertain. CDR1 TSWWSYY and CDR2 QGS come from the germline V gene. Trimming left V 4 bases short and J 0 bases short, with 12 bases between. The CDR3 has 15 residues. The CDR3 nucleotides read TGTGCTCTTGGGGTGTTTAGAAGGTACACCGATAAACTCATCTTT. This translates into CALGVFRRYTDKLIF.

This clone has a handful of counts. The chain couples TRDV1 to TRDJ1; 10 nucleotides align to TRDD3. V lost 5 bases and J lost 0; bases outside the gene matches: 18. CDR1 and CDR2 from the germline V gene are TSWWSYY and QGS. The CDR3 extends over 20 amino acids. The CDR3 is CALGNRTGYWGIKYTDKLIF. The CDR3 DNA follows: TGTGCTCTTGGGAACCGAACGGGGTACTGGGGGATCAAGTACACCGATAAACTCATCTTT.

The gene calls are TRDV1 and TRDJ1; 10 nucleotides agree with TRDD3. CDR3 length equals 19 residues. CDR1 and CDR2 (germline): TSWWSYY, QGS. Germline trimming cut 2 bases from V and 0 bases from J; bases unmatched to any gene: 12. The CDR3 coding sequence is TGTGCTCTTGGGGAAGATCGTACTGGGGGATCCCAGTACACCGATAAACTCATCTTT. This codes for CALGEDRTGGSQYTDKLIF.

The V call is TRDV1, the J call TRDJ1; possible D gene TRDD3, 9 bases. This CDR3 contains 26 residues. V lost 0 bases, J lost 0 bases, and 41 bases lay in between. CDR1 and CDR2 (germline): TSWWSYY, QGS. The CDR3 region is CALGELPQSSYVVPYWGTPYTDKLIF. The CDR3 DNA reads as TGTGCTCTTGGGGAACTTCCCCAATCTTCCTACGTCGTCCCTTACTGGGGGACCCCGTACACCGATAAACTCATCTTT.

V is TRDV1 and J is TRDJ1, with D possibly being TRDD3 (5 bases). Trimming took off 5 bases at V and 2 bases at J, with 33 bases between the two ends. The germline gives CDR1 TSWWSYY, CDR2 QGS. The CDR3 consists of 21 residues. CDR3 bases: TGTGCTCTTGGGCCGCACATCGGCCTCAGGGTGGGTCTACTGGTTACCGATAAACTCATCTTT. This codes for CALGPHIGLRVGLLVTDKLIF.

The chain has TRDV1 and TRDJ1, with 10 bases that match TRDD3. The CDR3 is 21 residues long. Trimming took 2 bases from V and 4 from J; bases not matched to a gene: 22. Germline loops: CDR1 TSWWSYY, CDR2 QGS. The CDR3 region has the DNA TGTGCTCTTGGGGAAGGAACTCCGCGGGGGATACGCGGTGGGGTGATCGATAAACTCATCTTT. Translated: CALGEGTPRGIRGGVIDKLIF.

The gene calls are TRDV2 and TRDJ1; D is possibly TRDD3 (6 bases). V was pared by 3 bases and J by 3 bases, with 31 bases between. This CDR3 contains 20 residues. The germline V gene has CDR1 GEAIGNYY and CDR2 EKD. CDR3 nucleotide sequence: TGTGCCTGTGACCCGTCAAAGGGAGGTAGGGGGAAGGATGTATCCGATAAACTCATCTTT. Its protein product is CACDPSKGGRGKDVSDKLIF.